Each of the 22 T cell receptor beta chains below was sequenced from the same sample in a study of beta chain features in type 1 diabetes. Whole-study findings and limits: A moderate, significant TCRB CDR3 shortening appeared in type 1 diabetes across four CD4+ subsets.

Antigens for these TCRs are unknown. As every portion of the isolated RNA was reverse transcribed, the sequencing read expressed TCRB transcripts. Method: immunoSEQ multiplex PCR; TCRdb's copy keeps in-frame clones and lacks some. The table records around 130,000 clones, 7% to 10% of them present only once. Source material: central memory CD4+ T cells from blood. The source is a man aged 30 to 45 with type 1 diabetes.

This clone was seen only a few times. The DNA for the CDR3 is TGTGCCAGCAGCTTATTACCGGGGGGCAAACGGGAGACCCAGTACTTC. This codes for CASSLLPGGKRETQYF. The chain recombines TRBV11-2 with TRBJ2-5; D perhaps matches TRBD2 (7 bases). CDR1 SGHAT and CDR2 FQNNGV come from the germline V gene. The CDR3 extends over 16 amino acids. V lost 2 bases and J 5 bases, leaving 18 bases between the germline ends. The full variable domain, with the rest looked up from reference TRBV11-2 and TRBJ2-5, is EAGVAQSPRYKIIEKRQSVAFWCNPISGHATLYWYQQILGQGPKLLIQFQNNGVVDDSQLPKDRFSAERLKGVDSTLKIQPAKLEDSAVYLCASSLLPGGKRETQYFGPGTRLLVL.

There are a few counts of this clone. The V gene is TRBV2, the J gene TRBJ2-2, with 7 bases matching TRBD1. The germline gives CDR1 SNHLY, CDR2 FYNNEI. CDR3 length: 13 residues. The trim removed 6 bases at V and 6 bases at J, leaving 4 bases unmatched. CDR3 nucleotides: TGTGCCAGCAGAATGACAGGGCCCGGGGAGCTGTTTTTT. Protein product: CASRMTGPGELFF.

This clone was picked up a small number of times. V usage is TRBV5-1 and J usage is TRBJ2-6; D may be TRBD1 (5 bases). The germline V gene encodes CDR1 SGHRS and CDR2 YFSETQ. The length of the CDR3 is 15 residues. Trimming removed 0 bases from V and 4 bases from J, with 8 bases in between. CDR3 sequence reads: CASSLGQSGANVLTF. The CDR3 nucleotides read TGCGCCAGCAGCTTGGGACAGTCGGGGGCCAACGTCCTGACTTTC. The whole variable domain, remainder taken from reference TRBV5-1 and TRBJ2-6, is KAGVTQTPRYLIKTRGQQVTLSCSPISGHRSVSWYQQTPGQGLQFLFEYFSETQRNKGNFPGRFSGRQFSNSRSEMNVSTLELGDSALYLCASSLGQSGANVLTFGAGSRLTVL.

This clone occurred a few times. This chain uses TRBV19 with TRBJ2-5, with 13 bases matching TRBD2. Germline CDR1 LNHDA, CDR2 SQIVND (reference sequence). The J segment lost 4 bases and the V segment lost 5 bases, leaving 4 bases of the junction unmatched. CDR3 length: 15 residues. The CDR3 bases are TGTGCCAGTAGTTGGACTAGCGGGGGAGGAGAGACCCAGTACTTC. Translated, it gives CASSWTSGGGETQYF. The full variable domain, with the rest looked up from reference TRBV19 and TRBJ2-5, is DGGITQSPKYLFRKEGQNVTLSCEQNLNHDAMYWYRQDPGQGLRLIYYSQIVNDFQKGDIAEGYSVSREKKESFPLTVTSAQKNPTAFYLCASSWTSGGGETQYFGPGTRLLVL.

The chain combines TRBV13 with TRBJ2-3; TRBD2 agrees at 8 bases. Germline V lookup: CDR1 PRHDT, CDR2 FYEKMQ (reference sequence). The CDR3 contains 14 residues. Trimming took 5 bases from V and 2 from J; bases not matched to a gene: 3. Here the CDR3 reads CASSRGGPTDTQYF. In DNA form, the CDR3 reads TGTGCCAGCAGCCGGGGGGGCCCCACAGATACGCAGTATTTT.

The chain combines TRBV19 with TRBJ1-6; D ambiguous. This CDR3 has 13 amino acids. Germline V gene sequence: CDR1 LNHDA, CDR2 SQIVND (reference sequence). V lost 7 bases and J lost 14, with 18 bases in between. CDR3 sequence (DNA): TGTGCCAGTACCGGGGAGATGCCTTGGGCCCTCCACTTT. This encodes CASTGEMPWALHF. Full variable domain (missing parts from reference TRBV19 and TRBJ1-6): DGGITQSPKYLFRKEGQNVTLSCEQNLNHDAMYWYRQDPGQGLRLIYYSQIVNDFQKGDIAEGYSVSREKKESFPLTVTSAQKNPTAFYLCASTGEMPWALHFGNGTRLTVT.

The J gene is TRBJ2-1, the V gene TRBV4-2; the match to TRBD2 covers 9 bases. From germline, CDR1 is LGHNA and CDR2 YNFKEQ. The CDR3 covers 16 residues. The junction had 7 bases not matched to a gene; V was cut back by 1 base and J by 6 bases. CDR3 DNA: TGTGCCAGCAGCCAAGTGGGCGGGGGGGCCTCCAATGAGCAGTTCTTC. Translation gives CASSQVGGGASNEQFF.

V is TRBV7-2 and J is TRBJ2-3; D is unresolved. Per the germline V gene, CDR1 is SGHTA and CDR2 is FQGNSA. The CDR3 contains 14 residues. Trimming removed 6 bases at V and 0 bases at J, with 10 bases between. The CDR3 nucleotides read TGTGCCAGCAGTCCGTCCCCTAGCACAGATACGCAGTATTTT. The encoded protein is CASSPSPSTDTQYF.

The chain links TRBV11-2 to TRBJ2-2, with TRBD2 matching over 7 bases. This CDR3 region has 15 residues. Germline V gives CDR1 SGHAT, CDR2 FQNNGV. The J segment lost 6 bases and the V segment lost 6 bases, leaving 10 bases of the junction unmatched. CDR3 sequence reads: CASRPTAGNPGELFF. The DNA of the CDR3 is TGTGCCAGCAGACCGACAGCGGGGAATCCCGGGGAGCTGTTTTTT.

This clone came up once. The chain links TRBV25-1 to TRBJ2-3, with 9 bases fitting TRBD1. J was trimmed by 5 bases and V by 6 bases; bases with no gene match: 6. This CDR3 comprises 14 residues. CDR1 is MGHDK, CDR2 SYGVNS, per germline. CDR3 sequence reads: CASRGTGSIDTQYF. The DNA of the CDR3 is TGTGCCAGCAGGGGGACAGGGTCGATAGATACGCAGTATTTT.

This clone has just a few counts. This rearrangement joins TRBV19 to TRBJ2-3; 7 nucleotides match TRBD1. CDR3 length: 14 residues. The V gene end was trimmed by 9 bases and the J gene end by 0 bases; junction bases not matched to a gene: 6. The germline CDR1 and CDR2 sequences are LNHDA and SQIVND (reference sequence). The CDR3 protein is CASGTAQSTDTQYF. CDR3 bases: TGTGCCAGCGGGACAGCTCAGAGCACAGATACGCAGTATTTT.

The chain combines TRBV11-2 with TRBJ1-1, with D possibly being TRBD1 (5 bases). The CDR3 runs 13 residues. Deletions cut 4 bases from V and 6 bases from J, with 12 bases between. Germline V lookup: CDR1 SGHAT, CDR2 FQNNGV. Here the CDR3 DNA reads TGTGCCAGCAGCTGGGACGCGGGGTCTGAAGCTTTCTTT. This codes for CASSWDAGSEAFF.

The chain employs TRBV11-2 and TRBJ2-7; 7 bases align to TRBD1. Germline-derived CDR1 and CDR2 are SGHAT and FQNNGV. Trimming cost V 5 bases and J 3 bases; bases outside gene matches: 7. This CDR3 has 14 amino acids. The CDR3: CASSLNRGIYEQYF. For the CDR3, the DNA is TGTGCCAGCAGCCTTAACAGGGGAATCTACGAGCAGTACTTC.

The rearrangement uses TRBV5-4 and TRBJ2-1; possibly TRBD2 for D (5 bases). Per germline, CDR1 SGHNT and CDR2 YYREEE (reference sequence). This CDR3 comprises 13 residues. Trimming left V 4 bases short and J 10 bases short, with 15 bases between. The CDR3 loop is CASSNDASGEQFF. In DNA, the CDR3 is TGTGCCAGCAGCAATGACGCGAGCGGCGAGCAGTTCTTC.

J is TRBJ2-2 and V is TRBV5-8, with D possibly TRBD2 on 5 matching bases. The CDR3 consists of 17 residues. V gave up 3 bases and J gave up 4 bases, with 19 bases separating them. The germline V gene has CDR1 SGHTS and CDR2 YDEGEE. For the CDR3, the DNA is TGTGCCAGCAGCTCTTTCGGGATTAGCATTGGCACCGGGGAGCTGTTTTTT. Its translation: CASSSFGISIGTGELFF.

The CDR3 DNA reads as TGTGCCAGCAGCTTAGGGGTAGCACGATCCGATACGCAGTATTTT. Amino acid sequence: CASSLGVARSDTQYF. The chain combines TRBV11-2 with TRBJ2-3; D not resolved. CDR3 length: 15 residues. V lost 1 base and J lost 6, with 14 bases in between. CDR1 is SGHAT and CDR2 is FQNNGV in the germline V gene. The full variable domain, completed using reference TRBV11-2 and TRBJ2-3, is EAGVAQSPRYKIIEKRQSVAFWCNPISGHATLYWYQQILGQGPKLLIQFQNNGVVDDSQLPKDRFSAERLKGVDSTLKIQPAKLEDSAVYLCASSLGVARSDTQYFGPGTRLTVL.

This clone was counted between two and nine times. This chain uses TRBV6-1 with TRBJ2-7; a possible D gene is TRBD1 (5 bases). This CDR3 comprises 12 residues. Germline V gene sequence: CDR1 MNHNS, CDR2 SASEGT. Trimming shortened V by 3 bases and J by 7 bases, and 10 bases separated the two germline ends. The CDR3 is CASSEQGYEQYF. The DNA for the CDR3 is TGTGCCAGCAGTGAGCAGGGCTATGAGCAGTACTTC.

This clone was detected many times. V usage is TRBV27 and J usage is TRBJ2-3, with D maybe TRBD1 (6 bases). Germline lookup yields CDR1 MNHEY and CDR2 SMNVEV (reference sequence). V was shortened by 4 bases and J by 5 bases, with 19 bases between the two germline ends. The CDR3 extends over 16 amino acids. The CDR3 region is CASSSSGQSKIDTQYF. The CDR3 nucleotides are TGTGCCAGCAGTTCGTCCGGACAGTCAAAGATAGATACGCAGTATTTT.

This clone was detected ten times or more. The chain uses TRBV30 and TRBJ2-1; D might be TRBD2 (5 bases). V lost 8 bases, J lost 10 bases, and 12 bases lay in between. The CDR3 spans 10 residues. Germline-derived CDR1 and CDR2 are GTSNPN and SVGIG (reference sequence). The CDR3 sequence is CAGNREEQFF. CDR3 in DNA: TGTGCCGGCAACCGGGAAGAGCAGTTCTTC.

J is TRBJ2-5 and V is TRBV4-1, with 8 bases matching TRBD1. CDR3 length: 17 residues. V lost 1 base, J lost 5 bases, and 12 bases stayed unmatched. Germline values: CDR1 MGHRA, CDR2 YSYEKL. CDR3 sequence (DNA): TGCGCCAGCAGCCAAGTCTTCGGCCAGGGGGCAGTGGAGACCCAGTACTTC. It codes for CASSQVFGQGAVETQYF.

This clone showed up just a few times. This chain uses TRBV19 with TRBJ1-1; TRBD1 agrees at 9 bases. The germline V gene has CDR1 LNHDA and CDR2 SQIVND (reference sequence). After removal of 7 bases from V and 10 bases from J, the junction contained 7 bases not matched to a gene. The CDR3 length is 12 residues. CDR3 residues: CASTPNRGRAFF. The CDR3 DNA reads as TGTGCCAGTACCCCAAACAGGGGGCGAGCTTTCTTT.

The genes are TRBV2 and TRBJ1-2; D gene ambiguous. The CDR3 loop spans 14 amino acids. V dropped 4 bases and J dropped 4 bases, with 13 bases sitting between them. Germline V gives CDR1 SNHLY, CDR2 FYNNEI. The CDR3 sequence is CASSVRDSTYGYTF. For the CDR3, the DNA is TGTGCCAGCAGTGTACGGGATAGCACCTATGGCTACACCTTC.